A single sample is the source of the 8 T cell receptor beta chains below, sequenced in a study of T-cell reconstitution after alpha-beta-depleted transplantation in children. A library of TCRbeta sequences, prepared with unique molecular identifiers, was generated. Each CDR3 protein is one row after TCRdb ran MiXCR on the PCR reads. Among 350,000 to 450,000 distinct CDR3 sequences listed, roughly 20% were seen once. The source was PBMCs from the stem cell graft donor, collected from the stem cell graft. The source of these receptors is a human donor who donated a stem cell graft to a child with acute myeloid leukemia.

The J gene is TRBJ2-7, the V gene TRBV9; D might be TRBD1 or TRBD2, each matching 5 bases. The germline CDR1 and CDR2 sequences are SGDLS and YYNGEE. V lost 0 bases and J 0 bases, leaving 7 bases between the germline ends. The CDR3 totals 14 residues. The CDR3 sequence is CASSVVGTSYEQYF. CDR3 in DNA: TGTGCCAGCAGCGTAGTTGGGACCTCCTACGAGCAGTACTTC.

The rearrangement links TRBV28 to TRBJ2-7; maybe TRBD1 (6 bases). From germline, CDR1 is MDHEN and CDR2 SYDVKM. V lost 4 bases and J 0 bases, leaving 16 bases between the germline ends. The CDR3 consists of 16 residues. Here the CDR3 reads CASSSDLTGSSYEQYF. The CDR3 region has the DNA TGTGCCAGCAGTTCTGACCTGACAGGATCCTCCTACGAGCAGTACTTC.

This clonotype was counted many times. The V gene is TRBV12-3 or TRBV12-4, the J gene TRBJ2-5; D unclear. Trimming pared 3 bases from V and 2 bases from J, leaving 4 bases between. This CDR3 is built from 12 residues. CDR3 region: CASSFPQETQYF. The CDR3, as DNA: TGTGCCAGCAGTTTTCCACAAGAGACCCAGTACTTC.

This clonotype has only a few counts. The chain combines TRBV20-1 with TRBJ2-5; TRBD1 matches at 7 bases. This CDR3 contains 14 residues. CDR1 DFQATT and CDR2 SNEGSKA come from the germline V gene (reference sequence). Germline trimming cut 0 bases from V and 4 bases from J; bases unmatched to any gene: 5. CDR3 loop: CSARDPRGTETQYF. The DNA of the CDR3 is TGCAGTGCTAGAGATCCCAGGGGGACAGAGACCCAGTACTTC.

This clonotype is labeled as medium-sized. The rearrangement uses TRBV20-1 and TRBJ2-7, with TRBD1 matching over 11 bases. The CDR3 has 13 residues. V gave up 6 bases and J gave up 4 bases; unmatched junction bases: 5. CDR1 and CDR2 (germline): DFQATT, SNEGSKA (reference sequence). Written as DNA, the CDR3 is TGCAGTGCCTCCGGGACAGGGGGATACGAGCAGTACTTC. The encoded protein is CSASGTGGYEQYF.

The chain is built from TRBV12-3 or TRBV12-4 and TRBJ1-1; D perhaps matches TRBD1 (6 bases). This CDR3 region has 15 residues. V lost 6 bases and J 0 bases, leaving 14 bases between the germline ends. For the CDR3, the DNA is TGTGCCAGCAGAAACAGGGACGGGGTGAACACTGAAGCTTTCTTT. It codes for CASRNRDGVNTEAFF.

In this sample, this clonotype turned up a few times. The chain couples TRBV24-1 to TRBJ2-3, with TRBD2 matching 7 bases. In germline, CDR1 is KGHDR, CDR2 SFDVKD. The CDR3 runs to 15 residues. V shed 9 bases and J 0 bases; nucleotides not matched to a gene: 8. The CDR3 nucleotides read TGTGCCACCTCATCTAGCGGATCTAGCACAGATACGCAGTATTTT. This sequence encodes CATSSSGSSTDTQYF.

V is TRBV7-6 and J is TRBJ2-2; D remains ambiguous. This CDR3 is built from 16 residues. Germline assignment: CDR1 SGHVS and CDR2 FNYEAQ. V was shortened by 1 base and J by 1 base, with 10 bases between the two germline ends. CDR3 loop: CASSLDRPGNTGELFF. The CDR3 DNA follows: TGTGCCAGCAGCTTAGACCGCCCAGGGAACACCGGGGAGCTGTTTTTT. The complete variable domain, with remaining parts taken from reference TRBV7-6 and TRBJ2-2, reads GAGVSQSPRYKVTKRGQDVALRCDPISGHVSLYWYRQALGQGPEFLTYFNYEAQQDKSGLPNDRFSAERPEGSISTLTIQRTEQRDSAMYRCASSLDRPGNTGELFFGEGSRLTVL.